This TCR beta chain was captured by sequencing in a study of blood T cells in healthy people across ages. Then a second PCR, running roughly 7 to 12 cycles, was carried out with a sample-barcoded 5' primer and a J-beta primer mix. Each cDNA molecule, via a template-switch adaptor with 12 random nucleotides, was tagged. Each CDR3 protein gets one entry after TCRdb re-called the 5' RACE reads with MiXCR. The sample records under 850,000 distinct CDR3 sequences, 36% being singletons. Trimming stripped 3 bases from V and 3 bases from J, with 14 bases between. Looked up from germline, CDR1 is SQVTM and CDR2 is ANQGSEA. The CDR3 extends over 14 amino acids.

This chain joins TRBV29-1 and TRBJ1-2; D is perhaps TRBD1 (5 bases). Sequenced material: blood. The TCR was taken from a man between 18 and 29 years old in good health. The CDR3 nucleotides are TGCAGCGTTGATAGACGAGGGGTGGACTATGGCTACACCTTC. Residues: CSVDRRGVDYGYTF.